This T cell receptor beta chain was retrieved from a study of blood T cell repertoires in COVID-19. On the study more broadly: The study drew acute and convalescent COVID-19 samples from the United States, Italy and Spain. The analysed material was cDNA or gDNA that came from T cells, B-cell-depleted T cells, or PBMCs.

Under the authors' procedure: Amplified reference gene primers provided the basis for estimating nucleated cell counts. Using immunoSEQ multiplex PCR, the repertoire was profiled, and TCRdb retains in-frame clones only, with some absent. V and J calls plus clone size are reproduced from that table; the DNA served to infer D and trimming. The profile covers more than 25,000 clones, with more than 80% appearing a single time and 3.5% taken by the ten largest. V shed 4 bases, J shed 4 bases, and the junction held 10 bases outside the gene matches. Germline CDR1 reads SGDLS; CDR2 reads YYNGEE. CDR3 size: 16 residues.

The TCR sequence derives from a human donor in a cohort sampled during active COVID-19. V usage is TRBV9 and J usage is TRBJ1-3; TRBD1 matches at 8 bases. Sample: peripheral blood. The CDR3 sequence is CASSPRTGTGGNTIYF. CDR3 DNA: TGTGCCAGCAGCCCAAGAACCGGGACAGGAGGAAACACCATATATTTT.